The 22 T cell receptor beta chains reported below all come from one sample, sequenced in a study of cytomegalovirus exposure and HLA in healthy donors. This table comes from immunoSEQ multiplex PCR, and its TCRdb copy is limited to in-frame clones, with some not included. The repertoire has tens of thousands of clones, 93% of them found once; the top ten carry about 0.61%. The sequencing sample was made of PBMCs. The receptors derive from a man younger than 35 in good health and CMV-seronegative.

This chain joins TRBV15 and TRBJ2-4; TRBD1 matches at 7 bases. V lost 0 bases to trimming and J lost 0 bases; unmatched junction nucleotides: 5. The length of the CDR3 is 17 residues. CDR1 is LNHNV, CDR2 YYDKDF, per germline (reference sequence). The CDR3 DNA sequence: TGTGCCACCAGCAGAGATCGGGGACAGAGAGCCAAAAACATTCAGTACTTC. Translation gives CATSRDRGQRAKNIQYF.

This sequence joins TRBV6-1 and TRBJ1-2, with TRBD1 identical over 8 bases. The CDR3 is 15 amino acids. J was trimmed by 5 bases and V by 5 bases; bases with no gene match: 10. The germline CDR1 and CDR2 sequences are MNHNS and SASEGT. In nucleotides, the CDR3 is TGTGCCAGCAGTCCGGGACAGGTTTTAGGGTATGGCTACACCTTC. It translates to CASSPGQVLGYGYTF.

The sample holds one count of this clone. This chain connects TRBV11-2 to TRBJ1-3, with D unresolved. V was clipped by 0 bases and J by 0 bases, with 3 bases between them. The CDR3 covers 14 residues. CDR1 is SGHAT, CDR2 FQNNGV, per germline. The CDR3 DNA reads TGTGCCAGCAGCTTAGATCGCTCTGGAAACACCATATATTTT. Amino acids: CASSLDRSGNTIYF.

The CDR3 region is CASSPGPGTSGGVDTQYF. The CDR3 DNA sequence: TGTGCCAGCAGCCCCGGTCCCGGGACTAGCGGGGGGGTGGATACGCAGTATTTT. The chain is built from TRBV13 and TRBJ2-3; 16 positions match TRBD2. Per germline, CDR1 PRHDT and CDR2 FYEKMQ (reference sequence). The CDR3 runs to 18 residues. The V segment lost 5 bases and the J segment 6 bases; nucleotides outside the gene matches: 11.

On this clone itself: The junction departs from the called germline gene at one end, perhaps through a read error. The chain has TRBV7-6 and TRBJ1-6; the D gene is possibly TRBD1 (5 bases). CDR1 is SGHVS, CDR2 FNYEAQ, per germline. CDR3 length: 14 amino acids. CDR3 DNA sequence: TGTGCCAGCAGCCGGGACTCCAATAACTCACCCCTCCACTTT. Its protein is CASSRDSNNSPLHF.

The chain joins TRBV5-6 to TRBJ1-1; 7 bases match TRBD1. With 4 bases clipped from V and 3 bases from J, the junction kept 6 bases outside the gene matches. Looked up from germline, CDR1 is SGHDT and CDR2 is YYEEEE. CDR3 size: 14 residues. The DNA of the CDR3 is TGTGCCAGCAGCCACGACAGGGCGTACACTGAAGCTTTCTTT. Its protein product is CASSHDRAYTEAFF.

The gene calls are TRBV21-1 and TRBJ2-7; TRBD1 reflects the table's D call only, with no check against the DNA. TRBV21-1 is a listed pseudogene. The CDR3 covers 13 residues. The CDR3 spells CARGQGFPYEQYF. For the CDR3, the DNA is TGTGCCAGGGGACAGGGGTTTCCCTACGAGCAGTACTTC.

V and J are TRBV28 and TRBJ2-7; 9 bases are shared with TRBD1. Germline CDR1 and CDR2: MDHEN and SYDVKM. This CDR3 comprises 17 residues. V was clipped by 7 bases and J by 6 bases; unmatched bases: 19. The CDR3 spells CASIPGQGFFAPSEQYF. The CDR3 DNA sequence: TGTGCCAGCATCCCGGGACAGGGTTTTTTCGCGCCCTCCGAGCAGTACTTC.

This sequence joins TRBV7-9 and TRBJ1-2; D ambiguous. From germline, CDR1 is SEHNR and CDR2 FQNEAQ (reference sequence). V was cut by 1 base and J by 5 bases, with 8 bases left in between. The CDR3 consists of 13 residues. CDR3 loop: CASSLVDLYGYTF. The CDR3 bases are TGTGCCAGCAGCTTAGTGGACTTATATGGCTACACCTTC.

V gene TRBV18 combines with J gene TRBJ2-5; TRBD2 matches at 8 bases. Germline trimming cut 3 bases from V and 3 bases from J; bases unmatched to any gene: 12. The CDR3 runs to 17 residues. Looked up from germline, CDR1 is KGHSH and CDR2 is LQKENI. The CDR3 DNA is TGTGCCAGCTCACCCCCATTGTGGTCGGGGGGGAAAGAGACCCAGTACTTC. Its protein is CASSPPLWSGGKETQYF. The variable domain in full, completed from reference TRBV18 and TRBJ2-5, reads NAGVMQNPRHLVRRRGQEARLRCSPMKGHSHVYWYRQLPEEGLKFMVYLQKENIIDESGMPKERFSAEFPKEGPSILRIQQVVRGDSAAYFCASSPPLWSGGKETQYFGPGTRLLVL.

This CDR3 reads CASSLGGAPGNTIYF. The CDR3 DNA reads as TGTGCCAGCAGCTTGGGTGGGGCCCCGGGAAACACCATATATTTT. The chain recombines TRBV5-4 with TRBJ1-3; weak D call: TRBD1 (5 bases). The germline V gene encodes CDR1 SGHNT and CDR2 YYREEE (reference sequence). Trimming took 0 bases from V and 4 from J, leaving 11 bases between them. The CDR3 contains 15 residues.

The chain combines TRBV6-5 with TRBJ1-2, with 8 positions matching TRBD1. The CDR3 spans 15 residues. Germline trimming cut 7 bases from V and 5 bases from J; bases unmatched to any gene: 12. Per germline, CDR1 MNHEY and CDR2 SVGAGI. CDR3 sequence reads: CASKESGTGPYGYTF. DNA of the CDR3: TGTGCCAGCAAGGAATCCGGGACAGGCCCTTATGGCTACACCTTC.

The rearrangement joins TRBV19 to TRBJ2-7; D is unresolved. Germline loops: CDR1 LNHDA, CDR2 SQIVND (reference sequence). V lost 3 bases and J 3 bases, leaving 12 bases between the germline ends. The CDR3 contains 14 residues. The CDR3 reads CASSMVSRSYEQYF. Written as DNA, the CDR3 is TGTGCCAGTAGTATGGTTTCGCGGAGCTACGAGCAGTACTTC.

V is TRBV4-1 and J is TRBJ1-2; possibly TRBD1 for D (5 bases). This CDR3 has 15 amino acids. V lost 0 bases and J lost 2, with 10 bases in between. Germline CDR1 is MGHRA and CDR2 is YSYEKL. CDR3 region: CASSQDVQGNYGYTF. CDR3 DNA sequence: TGCGCCAGCAGCCAAGATGTCCAGGGCAACTATGGCTACACCTTC.

The chain combines TRBV30 with TRBJ1-1; TRBD1 might be the D (5 bases). The V end was cut by 3 bases, the J end by 3 bases, with 11 bases between. This CDR3 has 13 residues. Germline-derived CDR1 and CDR2 are GTSNPN and SVGIG (reference sequence). This chain's CDR3 is CAWRGGEHTEAFF. CDR3 sequence (DNA): TGTGCCTGGAGGGGAGGGGAACACACTGAAGCTTTCTTT.

The rearrangement joins TRBV27 to TRBJ1-4; 8 nucleotides align to TRBD1. The J segment lost 11 bases and the V segment lost 0 bases, leaving 8 bases of the junction unmatched. The CDR3 consists of 15 residues. Germline V gene sequence: CDR1 MNHEY, CDR2 SMNVEV (reference sequence). Written as DNA, the CDR3 is TGTGCCAGCAGTTTATCCCCAGGACAGGGCGTGAAACTGTTTTTT. It encodes CASSLSPGQGVKLFF.

The chain joins TRBV5-4 to TRBJ2-3; 8 bases are a match to TRBD1. Germline values: CDR1 SGHNT, CDR2 YYREEE (reference sequence). This CDR3 region has 13 residues. V was clipped by 3 bases and J by 5 bases; unmatched bases: 2. DNA of the CDR3: TGTGCCAGCAGCTCGACAGGGGTAGATACGCAGTATTTT. Translated, it gives CASSSTGVDTQYF.

The chain combines TRBV21-1 with TRBJ2-7; whether TRBD2, the table's D call, matches the DNA was not checked. TRBV21-1 is a documented pseudogene. CDR3 length: 16 residues. CDR3: CASTWTSGSLDNEQYF. DNA of the CDR3: TGTGCCAGCACTTGGACTAGCGGGAGCTTGGACAACGAGCAGTACTTC.

This clone appeared a single time. The chain carries TRBV10-3 and TRBJ2-7; TRBD2 is a possible D gene (6 bases). From germline, CDR1 is ENHRY and CDR2 SYGVKD. This CDR3 region has 13 residues. The V gene lost 8 bases and the J gene lost 3 bases, with 14 bases spanning the gap. CDR3 DNA sequence: TGTGCCATCGGGACTCTCAAGGACTACGAGCAGTACTTC. Protein product: CAIGTLKDYEQYF.

The rearrangement links TRBV7-2 to TRBJ2-3, with D perhaps TRBD1 (6 bases). From germline, CDR1 is SGHTA and CDR2 FQGNSA. V gave up 5 bases and J gave up 2 bases, with 11 bases separating them. The CDR3 covers 14 residues. The CDR3 DNA reads as TGTGCCAGCAGCCCCCAGGGGATCACAGATACGCAGTATTTT. As protein: CASSPQGITDTQYF. The whole variable domain, remainder taken from reference TRBV7-2 and TRBJ2-3, is GAGVSQSPSNKVTEKGKDVELRCDPISGHTALYWYRQSLGQGLEFLIYFQGNSAPDKSGLPSDRFSAERTGGSVSTLTIQRTQQEDSAVYLCASSPQGITDTQYFGPGTRLTVL.

V gene TRBV7-9 combines with J gene TRBJ2-7; no clear D gene. Germline V CDR1 and CDR2: SEHNR, FQNEAQ (reference sequence). The CDR3 is 11 residues long. Trimming pared 5 bases from V and 3 bases from J, leaving 5 bases between. The CDR3 is CASSVHYEQYF. CDR3 in DNA: TGTGCCAGCAGCGTCCACTACGAGCAGTACTTC.

The genes are TRBV30 and TRBJ2-6; D is unclear. From germline, CDR1 is GTSNPN and CDR2 SVGIG (reference sequence). CDR3 length: 13 amino acids. Trimming took off 5 bases at V and 0 bases at J, with 5 bases between the two ends. DNA for the CDR3: TGTGCCTGGGCAGGCTCTGGGGCCAACGTCCTGACTTTC. As protein: CAWAGSGANVLTF.